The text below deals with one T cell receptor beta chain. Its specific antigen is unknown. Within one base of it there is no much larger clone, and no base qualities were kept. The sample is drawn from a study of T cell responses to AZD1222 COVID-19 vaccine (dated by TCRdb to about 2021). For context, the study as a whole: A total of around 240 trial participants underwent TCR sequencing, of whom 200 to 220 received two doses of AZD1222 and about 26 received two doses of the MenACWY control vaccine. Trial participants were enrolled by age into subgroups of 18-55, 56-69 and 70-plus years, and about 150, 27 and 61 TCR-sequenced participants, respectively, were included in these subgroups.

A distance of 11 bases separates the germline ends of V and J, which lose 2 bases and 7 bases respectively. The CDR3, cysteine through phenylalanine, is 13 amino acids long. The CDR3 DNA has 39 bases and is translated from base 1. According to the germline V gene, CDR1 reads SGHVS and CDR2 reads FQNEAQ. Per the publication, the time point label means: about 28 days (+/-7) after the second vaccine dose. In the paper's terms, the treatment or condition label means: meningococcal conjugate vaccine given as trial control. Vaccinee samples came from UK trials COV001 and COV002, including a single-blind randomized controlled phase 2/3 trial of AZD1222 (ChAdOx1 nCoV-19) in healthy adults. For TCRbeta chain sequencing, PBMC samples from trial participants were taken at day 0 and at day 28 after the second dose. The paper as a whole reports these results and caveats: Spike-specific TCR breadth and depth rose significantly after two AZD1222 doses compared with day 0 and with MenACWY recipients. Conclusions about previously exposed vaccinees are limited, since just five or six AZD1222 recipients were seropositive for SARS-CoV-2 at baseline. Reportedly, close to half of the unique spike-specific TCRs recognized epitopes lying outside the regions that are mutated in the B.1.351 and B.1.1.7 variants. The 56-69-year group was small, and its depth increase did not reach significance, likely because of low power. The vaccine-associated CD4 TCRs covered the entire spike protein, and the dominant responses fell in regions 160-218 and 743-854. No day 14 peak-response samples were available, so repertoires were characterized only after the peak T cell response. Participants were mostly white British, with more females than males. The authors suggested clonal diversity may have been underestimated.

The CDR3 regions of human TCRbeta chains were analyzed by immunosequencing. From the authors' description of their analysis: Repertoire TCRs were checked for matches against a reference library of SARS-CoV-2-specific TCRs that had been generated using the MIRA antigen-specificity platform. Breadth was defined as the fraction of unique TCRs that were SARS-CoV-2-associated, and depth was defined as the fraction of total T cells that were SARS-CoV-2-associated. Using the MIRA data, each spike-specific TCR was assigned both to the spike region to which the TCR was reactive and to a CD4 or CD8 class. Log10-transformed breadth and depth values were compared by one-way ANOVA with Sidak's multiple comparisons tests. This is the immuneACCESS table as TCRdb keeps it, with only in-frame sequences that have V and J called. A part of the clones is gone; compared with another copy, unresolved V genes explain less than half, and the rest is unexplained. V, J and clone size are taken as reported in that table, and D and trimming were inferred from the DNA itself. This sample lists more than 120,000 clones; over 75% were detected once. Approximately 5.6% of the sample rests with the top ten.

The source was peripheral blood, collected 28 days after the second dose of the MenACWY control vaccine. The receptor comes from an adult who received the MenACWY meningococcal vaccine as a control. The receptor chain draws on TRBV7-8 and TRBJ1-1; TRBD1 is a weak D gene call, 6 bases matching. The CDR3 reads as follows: CASSLNMDSEAFF. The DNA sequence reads TGTGCCAGCAGCTTAAATATGGACAGTGAAGCTTTCTTT.